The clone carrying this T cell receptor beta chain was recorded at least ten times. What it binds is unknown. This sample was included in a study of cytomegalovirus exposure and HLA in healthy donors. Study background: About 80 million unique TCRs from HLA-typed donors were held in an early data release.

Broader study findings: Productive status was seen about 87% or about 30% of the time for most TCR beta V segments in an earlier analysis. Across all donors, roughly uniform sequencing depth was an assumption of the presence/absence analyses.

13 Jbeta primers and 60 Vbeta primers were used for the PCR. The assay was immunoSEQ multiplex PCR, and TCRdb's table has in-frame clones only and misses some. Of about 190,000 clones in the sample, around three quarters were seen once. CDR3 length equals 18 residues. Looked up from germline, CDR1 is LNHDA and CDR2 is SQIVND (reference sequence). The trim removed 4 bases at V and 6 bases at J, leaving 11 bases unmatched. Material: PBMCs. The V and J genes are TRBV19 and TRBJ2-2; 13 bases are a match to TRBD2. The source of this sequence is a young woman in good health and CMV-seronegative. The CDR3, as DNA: TGTGCCAGTAGTACCGGACTAGCGGGAGCGAAGTTACCCGGGGAGCTGTTTTTT. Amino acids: CASSTGLAGAKLPGELFF.